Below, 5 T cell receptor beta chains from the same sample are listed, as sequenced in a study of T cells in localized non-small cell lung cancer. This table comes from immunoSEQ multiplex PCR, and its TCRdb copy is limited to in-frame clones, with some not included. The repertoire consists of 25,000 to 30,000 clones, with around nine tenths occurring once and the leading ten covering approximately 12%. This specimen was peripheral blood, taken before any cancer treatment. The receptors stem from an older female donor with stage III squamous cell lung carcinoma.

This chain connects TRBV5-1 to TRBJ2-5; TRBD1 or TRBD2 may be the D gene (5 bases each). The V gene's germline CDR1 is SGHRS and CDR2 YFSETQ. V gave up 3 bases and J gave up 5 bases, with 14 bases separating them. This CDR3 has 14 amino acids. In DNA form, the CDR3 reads TGCGCCAGCAGCTCGACCTCGGGGCACGAGACCCAGTACTTC. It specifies CASSSTSGHETQYF.

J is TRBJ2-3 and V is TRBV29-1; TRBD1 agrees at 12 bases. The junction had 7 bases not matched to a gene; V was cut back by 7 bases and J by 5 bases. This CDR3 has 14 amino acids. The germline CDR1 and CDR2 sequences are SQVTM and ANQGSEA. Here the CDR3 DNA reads TGCAGCGCCGGGACAGGGGGCGTGGGAGATACGCAGTATTTT. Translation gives CSAGTGGVGDTQYF.

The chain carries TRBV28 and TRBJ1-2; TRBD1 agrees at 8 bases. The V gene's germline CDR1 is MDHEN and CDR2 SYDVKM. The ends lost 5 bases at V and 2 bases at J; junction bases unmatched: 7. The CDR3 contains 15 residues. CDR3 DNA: TGTGCCAGCAGTGAACTGGACAGGGAGAACTATGGCTACACCTTC. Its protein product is CASSELDRENYGYTF.

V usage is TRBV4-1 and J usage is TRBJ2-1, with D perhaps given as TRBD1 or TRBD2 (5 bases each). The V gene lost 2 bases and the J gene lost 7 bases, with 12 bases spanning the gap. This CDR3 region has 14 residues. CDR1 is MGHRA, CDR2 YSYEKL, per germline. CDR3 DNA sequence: TGCGCCAGCAGCCAACAGGGCAGGGAGAATGAGCAGTTCTTC. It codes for CASSQQGRENEQFF.

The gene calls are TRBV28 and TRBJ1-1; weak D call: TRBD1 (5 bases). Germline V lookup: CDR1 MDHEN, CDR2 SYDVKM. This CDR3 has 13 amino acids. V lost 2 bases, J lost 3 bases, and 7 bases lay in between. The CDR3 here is CASSLDSYTEAFF. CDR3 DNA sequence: TGTGCCAGCAGTTTAGACAGCTACACTGAAGCTTTCTTT.